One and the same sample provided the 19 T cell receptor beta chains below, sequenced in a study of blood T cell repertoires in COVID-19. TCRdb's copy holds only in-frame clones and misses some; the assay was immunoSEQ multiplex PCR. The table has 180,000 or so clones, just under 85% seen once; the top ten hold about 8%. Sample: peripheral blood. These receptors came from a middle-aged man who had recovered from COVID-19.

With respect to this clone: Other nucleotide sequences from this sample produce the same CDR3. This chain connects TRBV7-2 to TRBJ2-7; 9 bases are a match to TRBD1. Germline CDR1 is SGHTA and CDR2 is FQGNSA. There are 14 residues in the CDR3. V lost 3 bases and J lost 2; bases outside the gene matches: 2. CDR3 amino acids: CASSLGQGAYEQYF. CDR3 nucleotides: TGTGCCAGCAGCTTGGGACAGGGAGCCTACGAGCAGTACTTC.

This CDR3 reads CASSFLGNTIYF. The CDR3 DNA follows: TGTGCCAGCAGCTTCCTCGGAAACACCATATATTTT. The V call is TRBV7-2, the J call TRBJ1-3, with D unresolved. The CDR3 has 12 amino acids. CDR1 and CDR2 (germline): SGHTA, FQGNSA. V dropped 3 bases and J dropped 4 bases, with 4 bases sitting between them.

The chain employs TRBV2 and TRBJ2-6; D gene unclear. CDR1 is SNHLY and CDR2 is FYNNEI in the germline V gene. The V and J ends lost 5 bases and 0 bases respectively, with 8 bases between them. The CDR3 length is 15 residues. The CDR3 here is CASSPLGSGANVLTF. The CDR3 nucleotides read TGTGCCAGCAGTCCGCTCGGCTCTGGGGCCAACGTCCTGACTTTC.

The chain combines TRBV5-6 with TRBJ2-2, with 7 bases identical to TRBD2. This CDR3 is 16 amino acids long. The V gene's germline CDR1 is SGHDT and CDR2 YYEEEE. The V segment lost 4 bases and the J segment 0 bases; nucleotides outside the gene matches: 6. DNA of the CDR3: TGTGCCAGCAGCCCACTAGCGCCCTCGAACACCGGGGAGCTGTTTTTT. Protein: CASSPLAPSNTGELFF. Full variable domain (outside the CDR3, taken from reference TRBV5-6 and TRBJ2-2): DAGVTQSPTHLIKTRGQQVTLRCSPKSGHDTVSWYQQALGQGPQFIFQYYEEEERQRGNFPDRFSGHQFPNYSSELNVNALLLGDSALYLCASSPLAPSNTGELFFGEGSRLTVL.

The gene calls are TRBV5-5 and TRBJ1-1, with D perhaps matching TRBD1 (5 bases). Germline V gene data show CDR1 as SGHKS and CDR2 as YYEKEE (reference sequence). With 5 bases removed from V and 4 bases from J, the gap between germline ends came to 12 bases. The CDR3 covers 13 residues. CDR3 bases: TGTGCCAGCAGTCTCGGGGGATCCACTGAAGCTTTCTTT. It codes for CASSLGGSTEAFF. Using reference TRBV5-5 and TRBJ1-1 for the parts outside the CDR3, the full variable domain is DAGVTQSPTHLIKTRGQQVTLRCSPISGHKSVSWYQQVLGQGPQFIFQYYEKEERGRGNFPDRFSARQFPNYSSELNVNALLLGDSALYLCASSLGGSTEAFFGQGTRLTVV.

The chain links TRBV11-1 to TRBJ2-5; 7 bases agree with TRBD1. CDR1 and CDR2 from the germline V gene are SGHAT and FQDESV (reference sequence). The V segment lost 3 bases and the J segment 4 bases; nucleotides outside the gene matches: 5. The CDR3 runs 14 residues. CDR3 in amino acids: CASSFHRQGETQYF. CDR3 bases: TGTGCCAGCAGCTTCCACAGACAGGGAGAGACCCAGTACTTC.

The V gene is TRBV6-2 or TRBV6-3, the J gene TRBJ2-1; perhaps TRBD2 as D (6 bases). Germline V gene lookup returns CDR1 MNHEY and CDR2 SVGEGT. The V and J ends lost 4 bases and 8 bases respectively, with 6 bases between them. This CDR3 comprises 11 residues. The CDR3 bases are TGTGCCAGCAGTTGGGAGGATGAGCAGTTCTTC. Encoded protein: CASSWEDEQFF.

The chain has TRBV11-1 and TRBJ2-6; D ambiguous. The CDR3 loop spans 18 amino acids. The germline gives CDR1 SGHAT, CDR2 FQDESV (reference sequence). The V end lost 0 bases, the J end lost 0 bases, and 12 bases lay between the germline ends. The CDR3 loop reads CASSLAHRGSSGANVLTF. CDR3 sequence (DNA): TGTGCCAGCAGCTTAGCGCATCGCGGTAGCTCTGGGGCCAACGTCCTGACTTTC.

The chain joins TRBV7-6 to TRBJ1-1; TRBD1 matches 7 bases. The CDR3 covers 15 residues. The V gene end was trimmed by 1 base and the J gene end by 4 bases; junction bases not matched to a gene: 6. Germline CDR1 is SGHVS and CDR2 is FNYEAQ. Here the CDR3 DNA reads TGTGCCAGCAGCTTAGTCACAGGGGCGGCCACTGAAGCTTTCTTT. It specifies CASSLVTGAATEAFF.

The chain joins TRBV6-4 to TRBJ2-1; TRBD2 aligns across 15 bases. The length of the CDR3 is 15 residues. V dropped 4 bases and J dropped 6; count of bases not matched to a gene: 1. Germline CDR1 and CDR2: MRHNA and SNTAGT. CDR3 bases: TGTGCCAGCAGTGGGACTAGCGGGGGGGCCAATGAGCAGTTCTTC. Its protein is CASSGTSGGANEQFF.

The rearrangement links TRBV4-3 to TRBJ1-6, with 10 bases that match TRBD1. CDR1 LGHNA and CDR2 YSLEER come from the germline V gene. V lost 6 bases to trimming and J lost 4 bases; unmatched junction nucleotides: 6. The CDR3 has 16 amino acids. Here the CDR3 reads CASRRDRGVYNSPLHF. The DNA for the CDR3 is TGCGCCAGCAGAAGGGACAGGGGCGTTTATAATTCACCCCTCCACTTT.

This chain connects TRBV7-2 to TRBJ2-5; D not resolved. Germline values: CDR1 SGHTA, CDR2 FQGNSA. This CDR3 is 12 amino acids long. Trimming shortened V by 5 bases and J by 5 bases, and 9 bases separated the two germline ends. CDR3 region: CASSRSVETQYF. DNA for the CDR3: TGTGCCAGCAGCCGGTCTGTGGAGACCCAGTACTTC.

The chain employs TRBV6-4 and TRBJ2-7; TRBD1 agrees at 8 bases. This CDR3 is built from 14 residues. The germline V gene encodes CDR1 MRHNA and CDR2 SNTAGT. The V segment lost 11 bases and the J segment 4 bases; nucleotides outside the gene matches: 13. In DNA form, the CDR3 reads TGTGCCGTCCATTTTGCAGGGGGCAGGTACGAGCAGTACTTC. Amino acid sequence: CAVHFAGGRYEQYF.

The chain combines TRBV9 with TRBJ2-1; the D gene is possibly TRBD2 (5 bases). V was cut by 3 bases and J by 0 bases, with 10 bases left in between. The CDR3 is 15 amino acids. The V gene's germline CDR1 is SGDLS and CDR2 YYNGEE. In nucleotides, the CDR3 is TGTGCCAGCAGCGAGACTGGGAGCTCCTACAATGAGCAGTTCTTC. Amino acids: CASSETGSSYNEQFF.

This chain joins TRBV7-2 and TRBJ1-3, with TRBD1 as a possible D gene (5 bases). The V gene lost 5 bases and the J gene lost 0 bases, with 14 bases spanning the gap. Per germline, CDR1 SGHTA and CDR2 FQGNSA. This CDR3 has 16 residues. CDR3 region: CASSPTVTSSGNTIYF. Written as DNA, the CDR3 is TGTGCCAGCAGCCCGACAGTCACGAGCTCTGGAAACACCATATATTTT. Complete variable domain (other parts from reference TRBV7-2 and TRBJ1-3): GAGVSQSPSNKVTEKGKDVELRCDPISGHTALYWYRQSLGQGLEFLIYFQGNSAPDKSGLPSDRFSAERTGGSVSTLTIQRTQQEDSAVYLCASSPTVTSSGNTIYFGEGSWLTVV.

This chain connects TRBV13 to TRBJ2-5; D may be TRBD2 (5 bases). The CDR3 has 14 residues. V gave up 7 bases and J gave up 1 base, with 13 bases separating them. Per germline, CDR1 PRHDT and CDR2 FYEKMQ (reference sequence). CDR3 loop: CASTERAIQETQYF. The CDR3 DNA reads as TGTGCCAGCACCGAGAGGGCTATCCAAGAGACCCAGTACTTC.

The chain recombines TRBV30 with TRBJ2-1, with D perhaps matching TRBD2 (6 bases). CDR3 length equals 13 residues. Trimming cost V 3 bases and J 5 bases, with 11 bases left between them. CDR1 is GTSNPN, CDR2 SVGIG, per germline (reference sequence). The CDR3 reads CAWSGSGDNEQFF. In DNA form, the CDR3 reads TGTGCCTGGAGCGGGAGTGGCGACAATGAGCAGTTCTTC.

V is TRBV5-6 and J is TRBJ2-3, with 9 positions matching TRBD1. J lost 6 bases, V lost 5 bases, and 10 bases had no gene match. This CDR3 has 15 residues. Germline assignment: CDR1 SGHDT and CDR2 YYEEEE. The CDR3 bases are TGTGCCAGCAGGCAAGCCGGGACAGGGATGGATACGCAGTATTTT. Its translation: CASRQAGTGMDTQYF. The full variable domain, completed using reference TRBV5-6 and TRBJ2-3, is DAGVTQSPTHLIKTRGQQVTLRCSPKSGHDTVSWYQQALGQGPQFIFQYYEEEERQRGNFPDRFSGHQFPNYSSELNVNALLLGDSALYLCASRQAGTGMDTQYFGPGTRLTVL.

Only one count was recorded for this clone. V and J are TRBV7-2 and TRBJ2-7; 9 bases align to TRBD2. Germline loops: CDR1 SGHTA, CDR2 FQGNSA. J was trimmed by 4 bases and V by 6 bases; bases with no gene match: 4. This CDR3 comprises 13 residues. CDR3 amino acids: CASSSGSGYEQYF. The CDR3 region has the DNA TGTGCCAGCAGTAGCGGGAGTGGGTACGAGCAGTACTTC.